The clone carrying this T cell receptor (beta chain) was seen a few times. No antigen is known for it. The ends were cut back, 0 bases at V and 6 bases at J, with 15 bases in the middle. Germline V CDR1 and CDR2: MNHEY, SVGAGI. This CDR3 is 16 amino acids long. Indicated treatment: roughly 11-day PBMC culture with coronavirus spike peptide pools or control peptides (ViraFEST assay). Cultured CD4+ T cell DNA underwent sequencing with the Oncomine TCR Beta short-read assay. One entry per CDR3 protein, called by TCRdb with MiXCR from the PCR reads. The table has about 19,000 distinct CDR3 sequences, less than 75% seen once. The data derive from a study of vaccination and CD4 T cells after COVID-19.

Sequencing was carried out using CD4+ T cells from blood, cultured in vitro. The chain is built from TRBV6-5 and TRBJ1-5, with D perhaps TRBD1 (5 bases). The receptor was isolated from a human donor who had recovered from COVID-19. In DNA form, the CDR3 reads TGTGCCAGCAGTTACTCGCCCGTAAGCGGGGGTCAGCCCCAGCATTTT. Translating gives CASSYSPVSGGQPQHF.